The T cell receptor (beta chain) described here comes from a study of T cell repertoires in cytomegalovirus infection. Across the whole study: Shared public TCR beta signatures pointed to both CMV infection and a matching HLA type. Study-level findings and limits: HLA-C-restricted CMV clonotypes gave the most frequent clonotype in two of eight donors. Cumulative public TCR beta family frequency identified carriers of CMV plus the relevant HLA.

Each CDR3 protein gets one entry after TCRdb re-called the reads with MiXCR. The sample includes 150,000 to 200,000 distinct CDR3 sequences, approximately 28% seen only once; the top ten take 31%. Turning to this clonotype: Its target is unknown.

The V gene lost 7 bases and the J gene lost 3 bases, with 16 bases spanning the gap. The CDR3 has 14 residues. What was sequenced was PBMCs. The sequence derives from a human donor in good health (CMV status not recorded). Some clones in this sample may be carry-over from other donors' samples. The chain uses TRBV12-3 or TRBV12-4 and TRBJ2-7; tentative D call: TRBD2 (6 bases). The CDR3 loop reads CASKQRAEGYEQYF. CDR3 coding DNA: TGTGCCAGCAAGCAACGGGCGGAGGGCTACGAGCAGTACTTC.